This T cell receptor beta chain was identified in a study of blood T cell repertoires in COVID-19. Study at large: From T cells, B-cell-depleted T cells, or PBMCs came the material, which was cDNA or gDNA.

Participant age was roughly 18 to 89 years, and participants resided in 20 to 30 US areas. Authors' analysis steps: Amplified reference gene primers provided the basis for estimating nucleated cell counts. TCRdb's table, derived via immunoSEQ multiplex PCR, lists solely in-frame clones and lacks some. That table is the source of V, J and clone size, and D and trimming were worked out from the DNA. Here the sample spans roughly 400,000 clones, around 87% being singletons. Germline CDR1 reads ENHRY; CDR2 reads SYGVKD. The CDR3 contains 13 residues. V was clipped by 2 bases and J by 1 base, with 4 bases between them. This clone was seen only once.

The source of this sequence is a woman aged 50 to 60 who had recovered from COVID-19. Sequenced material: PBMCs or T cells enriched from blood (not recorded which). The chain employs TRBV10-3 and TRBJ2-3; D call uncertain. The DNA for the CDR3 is TGTGCCATCAGTGAGAGCGGCACAGATACGCAGTATTTT. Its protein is CAISESGTDTQYF.